A selection of T cell receptor beta chains follows, all from one sample in a study of siplizumab effects on memory and regulatory T cells. Assay: immunoSEQ multiplex PCR; the TCRdb copy retains only in-frame clones and omits some. Of more than 85,000 clones in the sample, around 93% are singletons; the top ten hold about 0.34%. Material: CD4+ T cells sorted from blood. Receptor source: a human donor in good health. The conserved cysteine and the conserved F or W are not part of the CDR3 here. Fields, in order: V gene, J gene, D gene, clone size, CDR3 protein. D genes are given only for firm matches. Some rows have no size entry. The others give once, few or many, or a class for an expanded clone.

V gene: TRBV10-3; J gene: TRBJ1-2; D gene: .; clone size: .; CDR3 protein: AITPGDYGYT
V gene: TRBV18; J gene: TRBJ1-2; D gene: .; clone size: .; CDR3 protein: ASSPGRSNYGYT
V gene: TRBV5-8; J gene: TRBJ2-5; D gene: .; clone size: once; CDR3 protein: ASSLQGETQY
V gene: TRBV4-2; J gene: TRBJ2-7; D gene: TRBD2; clone size: .; CDR3 protein: ASSPFGSGSVDNYEQY
V gene: TRBV29-1; J gene: TRBJ1-2; D gene: TRBD1; clone size: .; CDR3 protein: SVGDRGPYGYT
V gene: TRBV5-1; J gene: TRBJ1-1; D gene: .; clone size: .; CDR3 protein: ASSLTGTGGTEAF
V gene: TRBV7-2; J gene: TRBJ2-7; D gene: .; clone size: .; CDR3 protein: ASSLAAGYEQY
V gene: TRBV10-3; J gene: TRBJ1-2; D gene: TRBD1; clone size: .; CDR3 protein: AISDLGQGGYGYT
V gene: TRBV5-1; J gene: TRBJ1-1; D gene: .; clone size: once; CDR3 protein: ASSRGVNTEAF
V gene: TRBV11-3; J gene: TRBJ2-2; D gene: TRBD1; clone size: .; CDR3 protein: ASSLIGTGGTGELF
V gene: TRBV5-1; J gene: TRBJ1-1; D gene: TRBD1; clone size: .; CDR3 protein: ASSSRGGGTGAVNTEAF
V gene: TRBV6-1; J gene: .; D gene: TRBD2; clone size: .; CDR3 protein: ASSARRTSVPYEQY
V gene: TRBV19; J gene: TRBJ1-2; D gene: .; clone size: .; CDR3 protein: ASSPREYGYT
V gene: TRBV5-1; J gene: TRBJ1-4; D gene: TRBD1; clone size: .; CDR3 protein: ASSWNSGGGEKLF
V gene: TRBV5-5; J gene: TRBJ1-2; D gene: TRBD1; clone size: .; CDR3 protein: ASSIGTGGGYT
V gene: TRBV5-1; J gene: TRBJ2-5; D gene: TRBD2; clone size: .; CDR3 protein: ASSLAAGGGHETQY
V gene: TRBV6-5; J gene: TRBJ2-3; D gene: .; clone size: .; CDR3 protein: ASSYSWGAGTDTQY
V gene: TRBV13; J gene: TRBJ2-4; D gene: TRBD1; clone size: .; CDR3 protein: ASSFRGQREYKNIQY
V gene: TRBV5-3; J gene: TRBJ2-3; D gene: .; clone size: .; CDR3 protein: ARSPYTDTQY
V gene: TRBV13; J gene: TRBJ1-2; D gene: .; clone size: once; CDR3 protein: ASSLKVRGFGYT